Presented here are 16 T cell receptor beta chains from one specimen sequenced in a study of blood T cell repertoires in COVID-19. TCRdb's copy holds only in-frame clones and misses some; the assay was immunoSEQ multiplex PCR. The sample has 200,000 to 250,000 clones, around 89% seen once. The sequenced sample was peripheral blood. These receptors were taken from a man aged 25-45 years with COVID-19, enrolled during active disease.

This clone is a singleton in its sample. V usage is TRBV6-5 and J usage is TRBJ2-1; TRBD2 is a possible D gene (6 bases). V lost 5 bases and J lost 3, with 11 bases in between. This CDR3 contains 14 residues. Germline V lookup: CDR1 MNHEY, CDR2 SVGAGI. The CDR3 sequence is CASSRESHYNEQFF. The CDR3 DNA sequence: TGTGCCAGCAGTCGGGAGTCCCACTACAATGAGCAGTTCTTC.

The chain has TRBV27 and TRBJ2-1; TRBD2 agrees at 10 bases. The germline V gene encodes CDR1 MNHEY and CDR2 SMNVEV (reference sequence). Losses at the gene ends were 4 bases for V and 15 bases for J; bases not matched to a gene: 12. This CDR3 has 14 amino acids. CDR3 sequence reads: CASSWSGGAPDSFF. CDR3 nucleotides: TGTGCCAGCAGTTGGAGCGGGGGGGCCCCTGATTCGTTCTTC.

CDR3 in amino acids: CASSLRPETANTEAFF. CDR3 DNA sequence: TGTGCCAGCAGCTTGAGGCCGGAGACAGCGAACACTGAAGCTTTCTTT. V and J are TRBV5-5 and TRBJ1-1; D perhaps matches TRBD1 (5 bases). The CDR3 is made up of 16 amino acids. V lost 1 base to trimming and J lost 1 base, with 14 bases between them. Germline-derived CDR1 and CDR2 are SGHKS and YYEKEE (reference sequence).

The chain links TRBV28 to TRBJ1-5; D gene ambiguous. Germline V gene data show CDR1 as MDHEN and CDR2 as SYDVKM. The V end lost 8 bases, the J end lost 6 bases, and 11 bases lay between the germline ends. This CDR3 comprises 12 residues. The CDR3 loop is CASAKRVQPQHF. The CDR3 DNA reads as TGTGCCAGCGCAAAACGGGTTCAGCCCCAGCATTTT.

The chain has TRBV27 and TRBJ2-7, with 7 bases that match TRBD1. Per the germline V gene, CDR1 is MNHEY and CDR2 is SMNVEV (reference sequence). With V trimmed by 2 bases and J by 7 bases, 8 bases remained unmatched. The CDR3 consists of 14 residues. The CDR3 DNA reads TGTGCCAGCAGTTTACCCGGACAGGCTCGAGAGCAGTACTTC. It is translated as CASSLPGQAREQYF.

The rearrangement uses TRBV28 and TRBJ2-7; maybe TRBD1 (8 bases). This CDR3 comprises 16 residues. Germline V CDR1 and CDR2: MDHEN, SYDVKM. Trimming took 3 bases from V and 6 from J, leaving 21 bases between them. This chain's CDR3 is CASSFRMSHRGGEQYF. CDR3 bases: TGTGCCAGCAGTTTCAGGATGTCCCACAGGGGGGGCGAGCAGTACTTC. Full variable domain (rest looked up from reference TRBV28 and TRBJ2-7): DVKVTQSSRYLVKRTGEKVFLECVQDMDHENMFWYRQDPGLGLRLIYFSYDVKMKEKGDIPEGYSVSREKKERFSLILESASTNQTSMYLCASSFRMSHRGGEQYFGPGTRLTVT.

Here the CDR3 DNA reads TGTGCCAGCAGCTTAGTGGTCCAGGGGCCCTACGAGCAGTACTTC. This encodes CASSLVVQGPYEQYF. V usage is TRBV7-2 and J usage is TRBJ2-7, with a tentative D call TRBD1 (6 bases). This CDR3 contains 15 residues. Germline CDR1 and CDR2: SGHTA and FQGNSA. Trimming took off 1 base at V and 2 bases at J, with 12 bases between the two ends. Full variable domain (missing parts from reference TRBV7-2 and TRBJ2-7): GAGVSQSPSNKVTEKGKDVELRCDPISGHTALYWYRQSLGQGLEFLIYFQGNSAPDKSGLPSDRFSAERTGGSVSTLTIQRTQQEDSAVYLCASSLVVQGPYEQYFGPGTRLTVT.

This clone has only one observation. The chain joins TRBV19 to TRBJ1-1; 7 bases fit TRBD1. CDR3 length equals 13 residues. CDR1 is LNHDA and CDR2 is SQIVND in the germline V gene (reference sequence). The V and J ends lost 6 bases and 5 bases, in that order; junction bases with no gene match: 6. The CDR3 DNA reads as TGTGCCAGTAGACCGGGACAGTTGACTGAAGCTTTCTTT. Protein product: CASRPGQLTEAFF.

This chain links TRBV10-3 with TRBJ2-3; 7 bases agree with TRBD2. This CDR3 region has 19 residues. Per the germline V gene, CDR1 is ENHRY and CDR2 is SYGVKD. Trimming cost V 5 bases and J 5 bases; bases outside gene matches: 22. CDR3 amino acids: CAISTPLSQRGQGGDTQYF. CDR3 coding DNA: TGTGCCATCAGTACCCCCCTTTCCCAGCGGGGCCAGGGTGGAGATACGCAGTATTTT.

This clone came up once. V is TRBV19 and J is TRBJ1-2; D gene uncertain. V was clipped by 7 bases and J by 5 bases, with 17 bases between them. The CDR3 runs 14 residues. Germline assignment: CDR1 LNHDA and CDR2 SQIVND (reference sequence). CDR3 nucleotides: TGTGCCAGTACGTTGGGAGGGCCTTCATATGGCTACACCTTC. The encoded protein is CASTLGGPSYGYTF.

The V and J genes are TRBV6-1 and TRBJ1-3; TRBD1 aligns across 8 bases. The ends lost 6 bases at V and 1 base at J; junction bases unmatched: 5. CDR1 and CDR2 (germline): MNHNS, SASEGT. The CDR3 extends over 15 amino acids. CDR3 nucleotides: TGTGCCAGCAGCCACGACAGGGGATCTGGAAACACCATATATTTT. Translation gives CASSHDRGSGNTIYF.

The chain employs TRBV27 and TRBJ1-1; the match to TRBD1 covers 8 bases. Germline trimming cut 6 bases from V and 1 base from J; bases unmatched to any gene: 10. Germline V gives CDR1 MNHEY, CDR2 SMNVEV (reference sequence). This CDR3 is 16 amino acids long. In DNA, the CDR3 is TGTGCCAGCAGGATCAGGGGGCTCGGGGAGAACACTGAAGCTTTCTTT. This codes for CASRIRGLGENTEAFF.

The chain is built from TRBV6-5 and TRBJ1-2, with 9 nucleotides matching TRBD1. The germline V gene encodes CDR1 MNHEY and CDR2 SVGAGI. This CDR3 comprises 14 residues. V lost 4 bases, J lost 11 bases, and 11 bases stayed unmatched. CDR3 coding DNA: TGTGCCAGCAGTTTTACAACGGGACAGGGAGGATACACCTTC. It is translated as CASSFTTGQGGYTF.

Concerning this clone itself: Its ends do not fully match the called genes, so a read error is possible. The rearrangement joins TRBV27 to TRBJ2-1; no clear D gene. CDR1 is MNHEY, CDR2 SMNVEV, per germline (reference sequence). The CDR3 sequence is 13 residues long. CDR3 bases: TGTGCCAGCAGTTTCCTCTCCCACAATGAGCAGTTCTTC. Amino acid sequence: CASSFLSHNEQFF.

V usage is TRBV4-1 and J usage is TRBJ2-1; no clear D gene. The ends were cut back, 0 bases at V and 7 bases at J, with 7 bases in the middle. Germline CDR1 is MGHRA and CDR2 is YSYEKL. This CDR3 contains 13 residues. The CDR3 sequence: CASSQEFLNEQFF. The CDR3 coding sequence is TGCGCCAGCAGCCAAGAATTCCTGAATGAGCAGTTCTTC.

The V call is TRBV6-5, the J call TRBJ2-7, with D perhaps TRBD2 (5 bases). The germline V gene encodes CDR1 MNHEY and CDR2 SVGAGI. V was shortened by 0 bases and J by 7 bases, with 16 bases between the two germline ends. The CDR3 sequence is 15 residues long. This chain's CDR3 is CASSYSYPGMREQYF. CDR3 bases: TGTGCCAGCAGTTACTCGTATCCCGGGATGAGGGAGCAGTACTTC.